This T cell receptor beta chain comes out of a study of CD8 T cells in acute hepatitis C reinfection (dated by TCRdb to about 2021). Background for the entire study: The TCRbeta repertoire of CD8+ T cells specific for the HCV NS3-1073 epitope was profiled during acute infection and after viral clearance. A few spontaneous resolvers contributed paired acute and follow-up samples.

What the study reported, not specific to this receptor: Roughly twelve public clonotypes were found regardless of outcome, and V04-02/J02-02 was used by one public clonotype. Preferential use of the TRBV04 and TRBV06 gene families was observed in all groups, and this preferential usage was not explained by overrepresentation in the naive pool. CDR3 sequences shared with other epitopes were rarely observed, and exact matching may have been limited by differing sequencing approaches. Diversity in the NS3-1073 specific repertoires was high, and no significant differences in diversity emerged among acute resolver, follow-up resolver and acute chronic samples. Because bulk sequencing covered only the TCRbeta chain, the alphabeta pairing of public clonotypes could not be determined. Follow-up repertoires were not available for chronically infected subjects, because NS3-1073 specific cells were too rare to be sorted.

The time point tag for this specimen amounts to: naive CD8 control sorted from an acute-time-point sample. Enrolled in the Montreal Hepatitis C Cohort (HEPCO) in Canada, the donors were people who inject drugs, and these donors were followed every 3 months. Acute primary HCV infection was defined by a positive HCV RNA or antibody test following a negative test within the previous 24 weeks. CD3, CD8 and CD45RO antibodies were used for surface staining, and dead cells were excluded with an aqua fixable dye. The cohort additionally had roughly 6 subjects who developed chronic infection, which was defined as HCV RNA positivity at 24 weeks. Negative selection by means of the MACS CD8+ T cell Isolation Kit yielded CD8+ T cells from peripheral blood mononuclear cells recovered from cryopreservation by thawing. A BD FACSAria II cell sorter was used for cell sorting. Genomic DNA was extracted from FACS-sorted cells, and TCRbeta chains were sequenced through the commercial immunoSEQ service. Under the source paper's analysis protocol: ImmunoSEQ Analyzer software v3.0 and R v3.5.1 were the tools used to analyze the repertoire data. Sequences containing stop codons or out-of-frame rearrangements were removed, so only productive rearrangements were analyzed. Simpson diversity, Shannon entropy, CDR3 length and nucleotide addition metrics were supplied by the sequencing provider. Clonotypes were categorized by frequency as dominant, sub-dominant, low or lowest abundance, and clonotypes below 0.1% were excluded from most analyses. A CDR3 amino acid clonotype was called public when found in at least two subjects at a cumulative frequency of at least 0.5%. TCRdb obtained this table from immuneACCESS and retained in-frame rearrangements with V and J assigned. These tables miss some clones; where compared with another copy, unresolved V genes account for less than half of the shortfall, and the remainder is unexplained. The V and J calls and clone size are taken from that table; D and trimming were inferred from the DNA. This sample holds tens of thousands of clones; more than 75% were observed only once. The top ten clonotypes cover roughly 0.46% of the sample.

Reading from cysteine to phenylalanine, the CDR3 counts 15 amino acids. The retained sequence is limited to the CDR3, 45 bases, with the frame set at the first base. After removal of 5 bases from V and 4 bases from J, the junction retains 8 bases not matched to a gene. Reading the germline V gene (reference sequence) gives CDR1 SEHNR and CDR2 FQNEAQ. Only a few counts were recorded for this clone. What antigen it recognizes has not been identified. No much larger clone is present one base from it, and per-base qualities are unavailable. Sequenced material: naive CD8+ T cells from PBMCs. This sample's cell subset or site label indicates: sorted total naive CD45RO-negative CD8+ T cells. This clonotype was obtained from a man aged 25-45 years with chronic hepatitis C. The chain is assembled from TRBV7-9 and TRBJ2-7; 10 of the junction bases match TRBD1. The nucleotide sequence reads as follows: TGTGCCAGCAGCCCCCGGACAGGGGGGATGTACGAGCAGTACTTC. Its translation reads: CASSPRTGGMYEQYF.